The 7 T cell receptor beta chains in this list originate from one sample, sequenced in a study of glioma-infiltrating T cells after dendritic cell vaccination. The repertoire was sequenced with immunoSEQ multiplex PCR; TCRdb's copy has only in-frame clones and lacks some. This sample has 90,000 or so clones, with 70% to 90% found just once. Here the sequenced sample was blood, taken before dendritic cell vaccination. All receptors come from a human donor with glioblastoma.

The V and J genes are TRBV6-4 and TRBJ1-2; D remains unclear. The CDR3 runs to 15 residues. V dropped 2 bases and J dropped 5 bases, with 15 bases sitting between them. Germline CDR1 is MRHNA and CDR2 is SNTAGT. The CDR3 loop is CASSDSGGPQYGYTF. Written as DNA, the CDR3 is TGTGCCAGCAGTGACAGTGGAGGACCGCAATATGGCTACACCTTC.

A single count supports this clone. Other DNA sequences in the same sample also yield this CDR3. V usage is TRBV5-4 and J usage is TRBJ2-3; 14 nucleotides agree with TRBD2. The CDR3 has 15 residues. Germline V CDR1 and CDR2: SGHNT, YYREEE (reference sequence). The ends lost 2 bases at V and 5 bases at J; junction bases unmatched: 1. The CDR3 region is CASSLGLAGGDTQYF. The CDR3 DNA reads as TGTGCCAGCAGCTTAGGACTAGCGGGGGGAGATACGCAGTATTTT.

The chain combines TRBV19 with TRBJ1-2, with TRBD1 matching 8 bases. The CDR3 length is 14 residues. Germline V gives CDR1 LNHDA, CDR2 SQIVND (reference sequence). V was clipped by 5 bases and J by 7 bases; unmatched bases: 9. The CDR3 spells CASSPGQGAAGYTF. As DNA, the CDR3 is TGTGCCAGTAGTCCCGGCCAGGGGGCTGCTGGCTACACCTTC.

This sequence joins TRBV12-5 and TRBJ1-5; D is undetermined. This CDR3 comprises 13 residues. The germline gives CDR1 LGHNT, CDR2 FRNRAP. V was clipped by 5 bases and J by 0 bases, with 5 bases between them. DNA for the CDR3: TGTGCTAGTGGTCTCGTTAGCAATCAGCCCCAGCATTTT. It yields the protein CASGLVSNQPQHF.

The chain is built from TRBV11-2 and TRBJ1-3; D might be TRBD1 (6 bases). Germline V gene lookup returns CDR1 SGHAT and CDR2 FQNNGV. The CDR3 spans 15 residues. Trimming took off 5 bases at V and 3 bases at J, with 14 bases between the two ends. This CDR3 reads CASSQYREGGNTIYF. In DNA, the CDR3 is TGTGCCAGCAGCCAATACAGGGAAGGTGGAAACACCATATATTTT.

The chain combines TRBV7-2 with TRBJ1-2, with D hard to call. There are 14 residues in the CDR3. V lost 1 base and J 1 base, leaving 7 bases between the germline ends. Germline V gene sequence: CDR1 SGHTA, CDR2 FQGNSA. The CDR3 reads CASSLGGDNYGYTF. For the CDR3, the DNA is TGTGCCAGCAGCTTAGGCGGGGATAACTATGGCTACACCTTC.

This chain links TRBV5-1 with TRBJ2-6, with 7 bases that match TRBD1. Losses at the gene ends were 2 bases for V and 12 bases for J; bases not matched to a gene: 8. The CDR3 is 14 residues long. The germline CDR1 and CDR2 sequences are SGHRS and YFSETQ. The CDR3 nucleotides are TGCGCCAGCAGCTTCTCTACAGGGGTGGGCGTCCTGACTTTC. This encodes CASSFSTGVGVLTF.